A single sample gave rise to the 7 T cell receptor beta chains below, sequenced in a study of blood T cells in healthy people across ages. Alongside a J-beta primer mix, a sample-barcoded 5' primer served in a second PCR lasting roughly 7 to 11 cycles. TCRdb reprocessed the 5' RACE reads with MiXCR, giving one entry per CDR3 protein. The sample gives roughly 1.5 million distinct CDR3 sequences, 35% to 45% of which show up once; about 3.8% is in the top ten. The sequencing sample was made of blood. The receptors here all came from a woman in her late teens or twenties in good health.

The chain has TRBV6-1 and TRBJ1-5; D uncertain. The CDR3 runs 15 residues. The V end lost 2 bases, the J end lost 2 bases, and 10 bases lay between the germline ends. Germline CDR1 is MNHNS and CDR2 is SASEGT. CDR3 loop: CASSEQVWGNQPQHF. CDR3 DNA: TGTGCCAGCAGTGAACAAGTTTGGGGCAATCAGCCCCAGCATTTT.

This sequence joins TRBV7-9 and TRBJ1-1, with TRBD1 identical over 7 bases. The CDR3 sequence is 14 residues long. The germline gives CDR1 SEHNR, CDR2 FQNEAQ (reference sequence). With 3 bases clipped from V and 4 bases from J, the junction kept 5 bases outside the gene matches. CDR3 bases: TGTGCCAGCAGCTTTGGACAGGCGGTCACTGAAGCTTTCTTT. It is translated as CASSFGQAVTEAFF.

A few counts support this clonotype. A junction boundary mismatches the germline segment, possibly from a read error. J is TRBJ2-1 and V is TRBV6-6; D may be TRBD2 (6 bases). Looked up from germline, CDR1 is MNHNY and CDR2 is SVGAGI (reference sequence). The CDR3 has 14 amino acids. DNA for the CDR3: TGCGCCAGTCGTCCTCTCGGGAGTAACAATGAGCAGTTCTTC. Its translation is CASRPLGSNNEQFF.

The rearrangement joins TRBV7-2 to TRBJ2-1; 8 bases match TRBD2. CDR3 size: 16 residues. CDR1 SGHTA and CDR2 FQGNSA come from the germline V gene. J lost 4 bases, V lost 0 bases, and 5 bases had no gene match. This CDR3 reads CASSLAPQRGYNEQFF. The DNA of the CDR3 is TGTGCCAGCAGCTTAGCGCCTCAGCGGGGGTACAATGAGCAGTTCTTC. The variable domain in full, with the rest retrieved from reference TRBV7-2 and TRBJ2-1, is GAGVSQSPSNKVTEKGKDVELRCDPISGHTALYWYRQSLGQGLEFLIYFQGNSAPDKSGLPSDRFSAERTGGSVSTLTIQRTQQEDSAVYLCASSLAPQRGYNEQFFGPGTRLTVL.

The rearrangement joins TRBV6-2 or TRBV6-3 to TRBJ2-1; D might be TRBD1 or TRBD2, each matching 5 bases. The length of the CDR3 is 13 residues. Germline CDR1 MNHEY, CDR2 SVGEGT. The V and J ends lost 5 bases and 4 bases respectively, with 9 bases between them. The CDR3 sequence: CASSGDAYNEQFF. CDR3 sequence (DNA): TGTGCCAGCAGTGGGGACGCATACAATGAGCAGTTCTTC.

The CDR3 loop is CASSRTAGGRRYEQYF. In DNA form, the CDR3 reads TGTGCCAGCAGTAGGACCGCAGGGGGCAGAAGGTACGAGCAGTACTTC. V and J are TRBV12-3 or TRBV12-4 and TRBJ2-7; 8 nucleotides align to TRBD1. This CDR3 spans 16 amino acids. J gave up 4 bases and V 5 bases, and 13 bases lay outside the gene matches.

The table lists this clonotype with a few counts. The chain is built from TRBV20-1 and TRBJ1-6, with 9 bases matching TRBD1. Unmatched junction bases numbered 11, after V lost 6 bases and J lost 5 bases. From germline, CDR1 is DFQATT and CDR2 SNEGSKA (reference sequence). This CDR3 spans 16 amino acids. The CDR3 region is CSAGQGGFTNNSPLHF. The CDR3 region has the DNA TGCAGTGCGGGACAGGGAGGTTTTACGAATAATTCACCCCTCCACTTT.